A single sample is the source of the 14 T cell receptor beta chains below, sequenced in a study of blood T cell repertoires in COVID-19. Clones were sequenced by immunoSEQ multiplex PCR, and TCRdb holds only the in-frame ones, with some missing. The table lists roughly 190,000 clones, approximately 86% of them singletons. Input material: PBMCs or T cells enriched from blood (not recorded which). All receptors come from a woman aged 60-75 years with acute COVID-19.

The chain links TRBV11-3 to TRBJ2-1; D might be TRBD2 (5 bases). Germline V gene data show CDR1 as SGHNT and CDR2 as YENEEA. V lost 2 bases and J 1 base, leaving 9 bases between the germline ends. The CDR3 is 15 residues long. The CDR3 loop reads CASSLSPGSYNEQFF. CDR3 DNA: TGTGCCAGCAGCTTAAGCCCGGGATCCTACAATGAGCAGTTCTTC.

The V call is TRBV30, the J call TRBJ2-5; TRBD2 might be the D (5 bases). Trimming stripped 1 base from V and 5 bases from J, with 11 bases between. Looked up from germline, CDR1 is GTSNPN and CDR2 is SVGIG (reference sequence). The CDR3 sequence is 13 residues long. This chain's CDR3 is CAWSAPSRETQYF. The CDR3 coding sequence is TGTGCCTGGAGTGCACCTAGCCGCGAGACCCAGTACTTC.

DNA of the CDR3: TGCGCCAGCAGCCAAGATGTGCGGGCAGGTGGGGATCATTCACCCCTCCACTTT. This gives the protein CASSQDVRAGGDHSPLHF. This sequence joins TRBV4-3 and TRBJ1-6; D is unclear. CDR3 length equals 18 residues. The germline CDR1 and CDR2 sequences are LGHNA and YSLEER. Trimming stripped 0 bases from V and 8 bases from J, with 20 bases between.

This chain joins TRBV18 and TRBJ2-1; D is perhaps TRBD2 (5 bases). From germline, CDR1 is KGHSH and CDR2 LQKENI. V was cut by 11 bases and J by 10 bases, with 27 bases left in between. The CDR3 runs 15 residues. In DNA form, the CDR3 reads TGTGCCGCGGCGTCTACAGCGGCCCTAGCCAACGAGCAGTTCTTC. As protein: CAAASTAALANEQFF.

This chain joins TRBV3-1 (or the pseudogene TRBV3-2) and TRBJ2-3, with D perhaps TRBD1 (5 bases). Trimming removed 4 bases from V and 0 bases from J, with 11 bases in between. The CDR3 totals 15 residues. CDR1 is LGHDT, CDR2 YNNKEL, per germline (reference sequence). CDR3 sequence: CASSLLTVSTDTQYF. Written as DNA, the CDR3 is TGTGCCAGCAGCCTTCTGACAGTCAGCACAGATACGCAGTATTTT.

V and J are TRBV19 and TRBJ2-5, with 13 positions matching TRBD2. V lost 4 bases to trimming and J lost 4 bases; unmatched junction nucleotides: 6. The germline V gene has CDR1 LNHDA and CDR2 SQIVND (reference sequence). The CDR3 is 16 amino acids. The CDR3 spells CASSTGGTSGTETQYF. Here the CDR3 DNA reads TGTGCCAGTAGTACAGGTGGGACTAGCGGGACAGAGACCCAGTACTTC.

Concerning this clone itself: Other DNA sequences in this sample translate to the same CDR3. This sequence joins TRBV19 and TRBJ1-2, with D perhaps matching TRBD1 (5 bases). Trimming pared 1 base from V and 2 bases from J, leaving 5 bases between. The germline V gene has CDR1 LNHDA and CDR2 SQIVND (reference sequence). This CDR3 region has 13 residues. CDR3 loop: CASSIGGNYGYTF. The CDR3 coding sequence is TGTGCCAGTAGTATAGGGGGCAACTATGGCTACACCTTC.

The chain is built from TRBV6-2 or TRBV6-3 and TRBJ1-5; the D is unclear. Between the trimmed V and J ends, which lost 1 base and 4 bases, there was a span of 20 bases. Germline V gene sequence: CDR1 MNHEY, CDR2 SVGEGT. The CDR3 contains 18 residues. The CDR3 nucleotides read TGTGCCAGCAGTTACTTAATCGGGGAGGGAAGGGAAAATCAGCCCCAGCATTTT. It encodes CASSYLIGEGRENQPQHF.

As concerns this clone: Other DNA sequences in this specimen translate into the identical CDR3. CDR3 loop: CASTPGGDTGELFF. Written as DNA, the CDR3 is TGTGCCAGTACCCCGGGAGGGGACACCGGGGAGCTGTTTTTT. J is TRBJ2-2 and V is TRBV19, with 8 positions matching TRBD2. The CDR3 runs 14 residues. Germline V gene sequence: CDR1 LNHDA, CDR2 SQIVND (reference sequence). V trimming: 7 bases; J trimming: 3 bases; junction bases outside the gene matches: 4.

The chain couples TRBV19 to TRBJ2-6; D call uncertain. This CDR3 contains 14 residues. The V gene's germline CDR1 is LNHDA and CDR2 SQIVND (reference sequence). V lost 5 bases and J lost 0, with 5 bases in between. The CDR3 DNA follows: TGTGCCAGTAGTCCGTACTCTGGGGCCAACGTCCTGACTTTC. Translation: CASSPYSGANVLTF.

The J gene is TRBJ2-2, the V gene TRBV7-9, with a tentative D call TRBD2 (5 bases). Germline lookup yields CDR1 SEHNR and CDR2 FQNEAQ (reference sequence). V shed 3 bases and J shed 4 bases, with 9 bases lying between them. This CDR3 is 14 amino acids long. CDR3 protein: CASSFPGITGELFF. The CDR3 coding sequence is TGTGCCAGCAGCTTTCCGGGAATCACCGGGGAGCTGTTTTTT.

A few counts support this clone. The CDR3 protein is CASSLTQRGYTF. DNA for the CDR3: TGCGCCAGCAGTCTAACACAGAGAGGCTACACCTTC. The genes are TRBV10-1 and TRBJ1-2; D remains ambiguous. The CDR3 has 12 residues. The germline V gene encodes CDR1 WNHNN and CDR2 SYGVQD (reference sequence). Trimming removed 5 bases from V and 8 bases from J, with 12 bases in between.

The CDR3 protein is CASNTGANYGYTF. As DNA, the CDR3 is TGTGCCTCCAACACAGGGGCTAACTATGGCTACACCTTC. The chain is built from TRBV10-3 and TRBJ1-2; 7 nucleotides line up with TRBD1. In germline, CDR1 is ENHRY, CDR2 SYGVKD. The trim removed 11 bases at V and 0 bases at J, leaving 6 bases unmatched. The CDR3 runs to 13 residues.

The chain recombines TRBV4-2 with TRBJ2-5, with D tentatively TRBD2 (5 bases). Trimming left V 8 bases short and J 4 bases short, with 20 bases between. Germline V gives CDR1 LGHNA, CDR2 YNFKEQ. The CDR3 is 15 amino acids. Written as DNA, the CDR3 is TGTGCCAGCCAAGAAGAAAGATCACGGGGAGAGACCCAGTACTTC. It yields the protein CASQEERSRGETQYF.